This T cell receptor (beta chain) was obtained from a study of post-analysis software for immune sequencing data. About the research overall: Some patients lacked subtype; others had relapsing-remitting, secondary progressive or progressive-relapsing disease.

V shed 3 bases and J shed 3 bases, with 6 bases lying between them. The CDR3 covers 12 residues. From germline, CDR1 is DFQATT and CDR2 SNEGSKA (reference sequence). Study-wide findings and caveats: With TRBV5-6, TRBV5-1 and TRBV20-1 included, about five TRBV segments were more frequent in patients than in controls. A significant reduction in normalized Chao1 diversity was observed in multiple sclerosis patients versus controls. Those samples that were prepared in the same batch co-clustered strongly by F measure.

Every TCR beta cDNA library bore unique molecular identifiers. Yield was 450,000 to 650,000 cDNA molecules from around 1 to 9.1 million T cells. TCRdb ran MiXCR on the PCR reads and lists one entry per CDR3 protein. The profile shows approximately 770,000 distinct CDR3 sequences, just over 45% of them singletons. This clonotype has just a few counts. Antigen: not known. The specimen was blood. The receptor was derived from a girl aged 10 to 17 with multiple sclerosis. The chain has TRBV20-1 and TRBJ2-1, with D possibly TRBD2 on 6 matching bases. CDR3 nucleotide sequence: TGCAGTGCTAGGGGGGGCTACAATGAGCAGTTCTTC. Protein sequence: CSARGGYNEQFF.